This T cell receptor (beta chain) was found in a study of shared clonotypes between healthy human individuals. Study background: Per donor, three plates held CD4 naive cells, three held CD4 memory, two held CD8 naive and one held CD8 memory. General study findings and limits: Sorted-subset sequencing was shown by rarefaction to be incomplete despite large depth.

Remarks on this clone: What it binds is unknown.

Per the original data handling: ImmunoSEQ output lacked quality scores and full-length reads, limiting matched filtering. Repertoires were generated with immunoSEQ multiplex PCR, while TCRdb's copy carries only in-frame clones and drops some. V, J and clone size are taken as reported in that table, and D and trimming were inferred from the DNA itself. This table holds 2 million to 3 million clones, approximately 92% found once. The length of the CDR3 is 16 residues. V shed 6 bases and J shed 4 bases, with 19 bases lying between them. Germline CDR1 and CDR2: SGHRS and YFSETQ. Sequencing was carried out using naive CD4+ T cells sorted from blood. The subset is: CD45RA+ positively selected. The TCR sequence derives from a man aged 18 to 35 in good health. The V call is TRBV5-1, the J call TRBJ1-4, with D possibly TRBD1 on 5 matching bases. CDR3 DNA sequence: TGCGCCAGCACCGAGAGATCAGGGCTCGGTAATGAAAAACTGTTTTTT. Its translation: CASTERSGLGNEKLFF.